A single sample gave rise to the 24 T cell receptor beta chains below, sequenced in a study of blood T cell repertoires in COVID-19. Libraries were prepared by immunoSEQ multiplex PCR; TCRdb keeps only in-frame clonotypes and omits some of them. The sample consists of roughly 50,000 clones, around 90% of them appearing once. Sequences were obtained from peripheral blood. The receptors shown here come from a man at least 80 years old with acute or convalescent COVID-19.

The chain employs TRBV27 and TRBJ1-2; 9 bases are shared with TRBD1. The CDR3 is 13 residues long. The junction had 6 bases not matched to a gene; V was cut back by 9 bases and J by 4 bases. Germline CDR1 is MNHEY and CDR2 is SMNVEV (reference sequence). The CDR3 is CASGGTGTYGYTF. The CDR3 bases are TGTGCCAGTGGGGGGACAGGGACCTATGGCTACACCTTC.

This chain links TRBV5-4 with TRBJ1-1, with 8 positions matching TRBD1. This CDR3 is built from 15 residues. The V gene's germline CDR1 is SGHNT and CDR2 YYREEE (reference sequence). V shed 3 bases and J 3 bases; nucleotides not matched to a gene: 7. The CDR3 DNA is TGTGCCAGCAGCTCGAAGGACAGGGAAGACACTGAAGCTTTCTTT. It codes for CASSSKDREDTEAFF.

The gene calls are TRBV11-2 and TRBJ2-1, with 7 bases identical to TRBD1. This CDR3 spans 16 amino acids. V trimming: 0 bases; J trimming: 5 bases; junction bases outside the gene matches: 7. The germline V gene encodes CDR1 SGHAT and CDR2 FQNNGV. The CDR3 nucleotides read TGTGCCAGCAGCTTAGATCGGGCAGGGGGAAACAATGAGCAGTTCTTC. Translated: CASSLDRAGGNNEQFF. The complete variable domain, with remaining parts taken from reference TRBV11-2 and TRBJ2-1, reads EAGVAQSPRYKIIEKRQSVAFWCNPISGHATLYWYQQILGQGPKLLIQFQNNGVVDDSQLPKDRFSAERLKGVDSTLKIQPAKLEDSAVYLCASSLDRAGGNNEQFFGPGTRLTVL.

There are a few counts of this clone. This chain uses TRBV5-1 with TRBJ1-6; D call uncertain. CDR1 is SGHRS and CDR2 is YFSETQ in the germline V gene. This CDR3 has 15 amino acids. Trimming pared 4 bases from V and 4 bases from J, leaving 12 bases between. The CDR3 loop reads CASSTGPGYNSPLHF. As DNA, the CDR3 is TGCGCCAGCAGCACCGGACCGGGATATAATTCACCCCTCCACTTT.

V usage is TRBV2 and J usage is TRBJ2-3; 15 nucleotides line up with TRBD2. The CDR3 consists of 19 residues. In germline, CDR1 is SNHLY, CDR2 FYNNEI. V shed 5 bases and J 5 bases; nucleotides not matched to a gene: 14. This CDR3 reads CASSSWTSGGATRVDTQYF. CDR3 sequence (DNA): TGTGCCAGCAGTTCCTGGACTAGCGGGGGGGCCACTCGCGTAGATACGCAGTATTTT.

The chain recombines TRBV6-1 with TRBJ2-3; 7 positions agree with TRBD2. The CDR3 has 15 amino acids. Germline V lookup: CDR1 MNHNS, CDR2 SASEGT. V shed 2 bases and J 2 bases; nucleotides not matched to a gene: 4. In DNA form, the CDR3 reads TGTGCCAGCAGTGAAAGGAGCGGGGTCACAGATACGCAGTATTTT. Its translation: CASSERSGVTDTQYF.

V is TRBV21-1 and J is TRBJ2-7; the table's D call of TRBD2 was not tested on the DNA. TRBV21-1 is reported as a pseudogene. The CDR3 length is 14 residues. The CDR3 here is CASSKPLESYEQYF. CDR3 DNA: TGTGCCAGCAGCAAACCATTGGAGTCCTACGAGCAGTACTTC.

This clone was observed a few times. DNA of the CDR3: TGTGCCAGCAGCACTGGACAGGGTAGGAGCACTGAAGCTTTCTTT. Translated, it gives CASSTGQGRSTEAFF. The chain is built from TRBV7-2 and TRBJ1-1, with 8 bases fitting TRBD1. V was clipped by 5 bases and J by 4 bases; unmatched bases: 9. CDR3 length equals 15 residues. The germline gives CDR1 SGHTA, CDR2 FQGNSA.

The genes are TRBV2 and TRBJ2-7, with TRBD1 as a possible D gene (5 bases). V lost 6 bases and J lost 2, with 11 bases in between. The V gene's germline CDR1 is SNHLY and CDR2 FYNNEI. This CDR3 has 13 amino acids. The CDR3 spells CASRPTAPYEQYF. DNA for the CDR3: TGTGCCAGCAGGCCGACAGCCCCCTACGAGCAGTACTTC.

The chain recombines TRBV5-1 with TRBJ2-5; 7 bases are a match to TRBD1. The CDR3 loop spans 15 amino acids. Germline V gene data show CDR1 as SGHRS and CDR2 as YFSETQ. J gave up 5 bases and V 4 bases, and 11 bases lay outside the gene matches. CDR3 sequence: CASSKQGVNVETQYF. In nucleotides, the CDR3 is TGCGCCAGCAGCAAGCAGGGGGTAAATGTGGAGACCCAGTACTTC.

This rearrangement joins TRBV7-8 to TRBJ1-2; the D gene is possibly TRBD1 (6 bases). Deletions cut 3 bases from V and 5 bases from J, with 13 bases between. The germline CDR1 and CDR2 sequences are SGHVS and FQNEAQ. This CDR3 contains 14 residues. The CDR3 reads CASSLYRALYGYTF. The CDR3 DNA is TGTGCCAGCAGCTTGTACAGGGCCCTTTATGGCTACACCTTC. The full variable domain, in which reference TRBV7-8 and TRBJ1-2 provide the parts outside the CDR3, is GAGVSQSPRYKVAKRGQDVALRCDPISGHVSLFWYQQALGQGPEFLTYFQNEAQLDKSGLPSDRFFAERPEGSVSTLKIQRTQQEDSAVYLCASSLYRALYGYTFGSGTRLTVV.

This clone showed up just once. V and J are TRBV30 and TRBJ1-6, with TRBD1 matching over 10 bases. The ends lost 4 bases at V and 8 bases at J; junction bases unmatched: 2. The CDR3 runs 13 residues. Per germline, CDR1 GTSNPN and CDR2 SVGIG (reference sequence). The CDR3 is CAWKGTGDSPLHF. CDR3 coding DNA: TGTGCCTGGAAGGGGACAGGGGATTCACCCCTCCACTTT. The variable domain in full, with the rest retrieved from reference TRBV30 and TRBJ1-6, is SQTIHQWPATLVQPVGSPLSLECTVEGTSNPNLYWYRQAAGRGLQLLFYSVGIGQISSEVPQNLSASRPQDRQFILSSKKLLLSDSGFYLCAWKGTGDSPLHFGNGTRLTVT.

The rearrangement links TRBV5-1 to TRBJ1-1, with a tentative D call TRBD1 (6 bases). Germline V gives CDR1 SGHRS, CDR2 YFSETQ. The CDR3 is 14 residues long. V was shortened by 7 bases and J by 4 bases, with 17 bases between the two germline ends. DNA for the CDR3: TGCGCCAGCGGAGGATTGGGCAGGGGCACTGAAGCTTTCTTT. Protein: CASGGLGRGTEAFF.

The rearrangement joins TRBV19 to TRBJ1-5; TRBD1 matches at 9 bases. This CDR3 is built from 16 residues. The V gene end was trimmed by 3 bases and the J gene end by 7 bases; junction bases not matched to a gene: 10. The germline gives CDR1 LNHDA, CDR2 SQIVND (reference sequence). CDR3 sequence: CASSIRGTGGRQPQHF. The CDR3, as DNA: TGTGCCAGTAGTATTCGGGGAACAGGGGGCCGCCAGCCCCAGCATTTT.

V and J are TRBV7-2 and TRBJ2-5, with 11 bases lining up with TRBD1. CDR1 SGHTA and CDR2 FQGNSA come from the germline V gene. The V and J ends lost 5 bases and 4 bases, in that order; junction bases with no gene match: 6. The CDR3 is 15 residues long. CDR3 sequence reads: CASSPRTGGGETQYF. CDR3 bases: TGTGCCAGCAGCCCCCGGACAGGGGGCGGAGAGACCCAGTACTTC.

The gene calls are TRBV12-3 or TRBV12-4 and TRBJ2-3, with D perhaps TRBD1 (6 bases). V dropped 1 base and J dropped 4 bases, with 6 bases sitting between them. The CDR3 contains 13 residues. Here the CDR3 reads CASSLGGPDTQYF. For the CDR3, the DNA is TGTGCCAGCAGTTTAGGGGGGCCAGATACGCAGTATTTT.

This chain links TRBV18 with TRBJ1-2; 7 bases are shared with TRBD1. The CDR3 runs 14 residues. The germline gives CDR1 KGHSH, CDR2 LQKENI. J gave up 3 bases and V 4 bases, and 5 bases lay outside the gene matches. The CDR3 loop is CASSLTGVDYGYTF. The CDR3 DNA reads as TGTGCCAGCTCACTAACAGGGGTGGACTATGGCTACACCTTC.

This clone was observed a single time. V is TRBV9 and J is TRBJ2-5, with 9 bases aligning to TRBD2. The germline V gene has CDR1 SGDLS and CDR2 YYNGEE. The trim removed 3 bases at V and 5 bases at J, leaving 14 bases unmatched. CDR3 size: 17 residues. CDR3 nucleotide sequence: TGTGCCAGCAGCGCTCTAACCGGCGGGGGGGCCGGCGAGACCCAGTACTTC. Translating gives CASSALTGGGAGETQYF.

This clone was counted once. The V gene is TRBV19, the J gene TRBJ1-2, with D possibly matching TRBD1 (6 bases). Germline lookup yields CDR1 LNHDA and CDR2 SQIVND (reference sequence). V was cut by 4 bases and J by 4 bases, with 13 bases left in between. The CDR3 totals 14 residues. DNA of the CDR3: TGTGCCAGTAGTAGGACAGTGTCCGTCTATGGCTACACCTTC. Its translation: CASSRTVSVYGYTF. The full variable domain, rest sourced from reference TRBV19 and TRBJ1-2, is DGGITQSPKYLFRKEGQNVTLSCEQNLNHDAMYWYRQDPGQGLRLIYYSQIVNDFQKGDIAEGYSVSREKKESFPLTVTSAQKNPTAFYLCASSRTVSVYGYTFGSGTRLTVV.

The chain has TRBV19 and TRBJ1-4; no clear D. V lost 5 bases, J lost 1 base, and 11 bases lay in between. CDR3 length: 15 residues. Germline V CDR1 and CDR2: LNHDA, SQIVND (reference sequence). CDR3 nucleotides: TGTGCCAGTAGTGTCGGGGTTGGAACTAATGAAAAACTGTTTTTT. Translating it yields CASSVGVGTNEKLFF.

The J gene is TRBJ2-7, the V gene TRBV7-8; D is unresolved. Trimming took 5 bases from V and 0 from J, leaving 11 bases between them. The CDR3 totals 14 residues. Germline-derived CDR1 and CDR2 are SGHVS and FQNEAQ. The CDR3 DNA is TGTGCCAGCAGCCGATCCGGGTCCTCCTACGAGCAGTACTTC. Its protein is CASSRSGSSYEQYF.

The J gene is TRBJ2-5, the V gene TRBV7-2; a possible D gene is TRBD2 (5 bases). This CDR3 spans 15 amino acids. V lost 5 bases to trimming and J lost 5 bases, with 18 bases between them. From germline, CDR1 is SGHTA and CDR2 FQGNSA. In DNA form, the CDR3 reads TGTGCCAGCAGCGTTGGGAGAATAAATTCGGAGACCCAGTACTTC. This sequence encodes CASSVGRINSETQYF.

The V and J genes are TRBV7-9 and TRBJ2-7, with TRBD1 identical over 9 bases. This CDR3 has 15 residues. The V segment lost 5 bases and the J segment 1 base; nucleotides outside the gene matches: 6. Germline CDR1 SEHNR, CDR2 FQNEAQ (reference sequence). CDR3 in amino acids: CASSRNRGLSYEQYF. In DNA, the CDR3 is TGTGCCAGCAGCAGAAACAGGGGGCTATCCTACGAGCAGTACTTC. Looking up the rest from reference TRBV7-9 and TRBJ2-7 gives the full variable domain: DTGVSQNPRHKITKRGQNVTFRCDPISEHNRLYWYRQTLGQGPEFLTYFQNEAQLEKSRLLSDRFSAERPKGSFSTLEIQRTEQGDSAMYLCASSRNRGLSYEQYFGPGTRLTVT.

This chain connects TRBV7-9 to TRBJ2-3; 7 bases line up with TRBD1. Germline V gene data show CDR1 as SEHNR and CDR2 as FQNEAQ (reference sequence). CDR3 length: 15 amino acids. J was trimmed by 0 bases and V by 4 bases; bases with no gene match: 4. In nucleotides, the CDR3 is TGTGCCAGCAGCTCGCAGGGGGTTAGCACAGATACGCAGTATTTT. Translation: CASSSQGVSTDTQYF.